This TCR beta chain was obtained from a study of blood T cell repertoires in COVID-19. Looking at the study overall: PBMCs, B-cell-depleted T cells, or T cells were the source of the cDNA or gDNA that made up the material.

Trimming cost V 3 bases and J 6 bases; bases outside gene matches: 11. The CDR3 extends over 16 amino acids. The germline gives CDR1 KGHSH, CDR2 LQKENI. The repertoire was sequenced with immunoSEQ multiplex PCR; TCRdb's copy has only in-frame clones and lacks some. This table holds under 250,000 clones, roughly 80% found once. The sample comprised peripheral blood. The chain is built from TRBV18 and TRBJ2-1; the match to TRBD1 covers 7 bases. The sequence was obtained from a woman in her 70s with active or convalescent COVID-19. The CDR3 here is CASSPDREYRGNEQFF. As DNA, the CDR3 is TGTGCCAGCTCACCCGACAGGGAGTACCGCGGCAATGAGCAGTTCTTC.